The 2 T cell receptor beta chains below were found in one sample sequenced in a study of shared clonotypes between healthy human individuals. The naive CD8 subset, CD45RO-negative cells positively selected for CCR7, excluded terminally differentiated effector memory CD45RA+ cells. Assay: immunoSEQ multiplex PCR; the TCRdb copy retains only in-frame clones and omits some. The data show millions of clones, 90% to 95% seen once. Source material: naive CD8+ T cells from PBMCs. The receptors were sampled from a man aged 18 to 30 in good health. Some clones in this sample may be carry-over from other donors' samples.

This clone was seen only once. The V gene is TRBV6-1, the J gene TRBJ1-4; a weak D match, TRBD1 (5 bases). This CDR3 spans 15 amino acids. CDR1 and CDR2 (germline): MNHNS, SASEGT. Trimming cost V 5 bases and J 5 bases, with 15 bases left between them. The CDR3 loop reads CASSLIVGVNEKLFF. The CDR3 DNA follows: TGTGCCAGCAGTTTAATAGTAGGGGTGAATGAAAAACTGTTTTTT.

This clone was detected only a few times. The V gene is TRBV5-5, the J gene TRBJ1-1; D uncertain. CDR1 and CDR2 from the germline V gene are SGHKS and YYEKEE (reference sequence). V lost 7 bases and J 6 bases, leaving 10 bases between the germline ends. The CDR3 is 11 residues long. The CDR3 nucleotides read TGTGCCAGCCTGAACGGGGCTGAAGCTTTCTTT. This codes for CASLNGAEAFF.